Listed below are T cell receptor beta chains from one sample, sequenced in a study of T-cell memory formation after mild COVID-19. TCRdb passed the 5' RACE reads through MiXCR, listing each CDR3 protein once. The sample has about 82,000 distinct CDR3 sequences, around 13% seen once. What was sequenced was PBMCs or a T cell subset sorted from them (not recorded which). The receptors originated from a man in his late teens or twenties who had mild COVID-19 (a few samples of this study predate the infection). Cell type and time point are not known. Each CDR3 is given with its conserved first and last residue.

len | j_gene | v_gene | CDR3aa
15 | TRBJ2-1 | TRBV20-1 | CSATADWVSYNEQFF
15 | TRBJ1-2 | TRBV12-3/TRBV12-4 | CASSLVRGYDYGYTF
15 | TRBJ1-2 | TRBV2 | CAGWEQESSNYGYTF
12 | TRBJ2-1 | TRBV4-1 | CASSQGSREQFF
14 | TRBJ2-7 | TRBV7-8 | CASSLGTGSYEQYF
15 | TRBJ1-4 | TRBV6-2/TRBV6-3 | CASSPDSQGAGKLFF
14 | TRBJ1-5 | TRBV19 | CASSIGQGGPPQHF
14 | TRBJ1-3 | TRBV12-3/TRBV12-4 | CASSRTGAGNTIYF
15 | TRBJ2-3 | TRBV4-3 | CASSQRDRSTDTQYF
13 | TRBJ1-1 | TRBV29-1 | CSVVTGAGTEAFF
14 | TRBJ2-5 | TRBV11-1 | CASSLVLVQETQYF
14 | TRBJ2-2 | TRBV7-2 | CASSKSSNTGELFF
22 | TRBJ2-3 | TRBV20-1 | CSAPQGWVPPGTSGGDTDTQYF
12 | TRBJ2-7 | TRBV29-1 | CSVETRDYEQYF
14 | TRBJ2-3 | TRBV9 | CASSRDRVTDTQYF
14 | TRBJ2-7 | TRBV7-9 | CASSSKVRGSEQYF
16 | TRBJ1-2 | TRBV7-3 | CASSFGTDPLFSGYTF
17 | TRBJ1-2 | TRBV12-3/TRBV12-4 | CASSLESVEGTTYGYTF
15 | TRBJ2-3 | TRBV11-2 | CASSSAGFGVDTQYF
16 | TRBJ1-5 | TRBV25-1 | CASSGDGTYSNQPQHF
13 | TRBJ1-4 | TRBV24-1 | CATSVAGNEKLFF
18 | TRBJ2-7 | TRBV5-1 | CASSLPKGAGRASYEQYF
17 | TRBJ1-1 | TRBV4-1 | CASSQVTIGTGYTEAFF
12 | TRBJ2-1 | TRBV7-2 | CASSPQGREQFF
14 | TRBJ1-2 | TRBV7-9 | CASSTEEPLRGYTF
13 | TRBJ2-1 | TRBV6-2/TRBV6-3 | CASTTGGLGEQFF
16 | TRBJ2-7 | TRBV11-2 | CASSAVRDRGPYEQYF
15 | TRBJ2-7 | TRBV6-5 | CASSYGSGDSYEQYF
17 | TRBJ2-1 | TRBV4-3 | CASSQDLDRETYNEQFF
15 | TRBJ2-7 | TRBV6-2/TRBV6-3 | CASRASPERVYEQYF
13 | TRBJ2-7 | TRBV12-3/TRBV12-4 | CASLRTGGDGQYF
14 | TRBJ2-3 | TRBV24-1 | CATSSGVSTDTQYF
14 | TRBJ1-6 | TRBV7-3 | CASSLNTGNSPLHF
15 | TRBJ2-1 | TRBV5-5 | CASSLHATDYNEQFF
12 | TRBJ1-2 | TRBV29-1 | CSEGPGGLGYTF
14 | TRBJ2-5 | TRBV5-1 | CASSFRRPQETQYF
16 | TRBJ2-3 | TRBV29-1 | CSVREYKQGATDTQYF
14 | TRBJ2-6 | TRBV5-1 | CASSWYSGANVLTF
14 | TRBJ2-2 | TRBV4-3 | CASRQGSNTGELFF
14 | TRBJ2-3 | TRBV7-9 | CASSSRAVTDTQYF
14 | TRBJ1-2 | TRBV6-1 | CASSDRTANYGYTF
14 | TRBJ2-1 | TRBV5-4 | CASSLEPVNNEQFF
13 | TRBJ2-3 | TRBV29-1 | CSGQDAFTDTQYF
15 | TRBJ1-5 | TRBV15 | CATSSDRGGTQPQHF
15 | TRBJ1-5 | TRBV19 | CASISSYYSNQPQHF